In its sample, the clone carrying this T cell receptor beta chain was seen a few times. What it binds is not known. The sample belongs to a study of beta chain features in type 1 diabetes. Study background: No age, gender or cell yield differences were seen between patients and healthy donors.

The V gene's germline CDR1 is SEHNR and CDR2 FQNEAQ (reference sequence). V shed 2 bases, J shed 7 bases, and the junction held 1 base outside the gene matches. This CDR3 spans 12 amino acids. Without exception, sorted populations had purity beyond 95%. The study reverse transcribed the entire isolated RNA, so it sequenced expressed TCRB transcripts. About 3.57 million reads, on average, came from each naive, central memory and regulatory T cell sample. Libraries were prepared by immunoSEQ multiplex PCR; TCRdb keeps only in-frame clonotypes and omits some of them. This sample has fewer than 200,000 clones, with around an eighth found just once. Broader study findings: Patients showed naive, central memory and Treg TCRB repertoires that appeared more similar than those of healthy donors.

The chain recombines TRBV7-9 with TRBJ1-2; TRBD1 aligns across 7 bases. This TCR came from a woman aged 18 to 35 in good health. Sequenced material: central memory CD4+ T cells from blood. This CDR3 reads CASSLTGVGYTF. DNA for the CDR3: TGTGCCAGCAGCTTAACAGGGGTTGGCTACACCTTC.